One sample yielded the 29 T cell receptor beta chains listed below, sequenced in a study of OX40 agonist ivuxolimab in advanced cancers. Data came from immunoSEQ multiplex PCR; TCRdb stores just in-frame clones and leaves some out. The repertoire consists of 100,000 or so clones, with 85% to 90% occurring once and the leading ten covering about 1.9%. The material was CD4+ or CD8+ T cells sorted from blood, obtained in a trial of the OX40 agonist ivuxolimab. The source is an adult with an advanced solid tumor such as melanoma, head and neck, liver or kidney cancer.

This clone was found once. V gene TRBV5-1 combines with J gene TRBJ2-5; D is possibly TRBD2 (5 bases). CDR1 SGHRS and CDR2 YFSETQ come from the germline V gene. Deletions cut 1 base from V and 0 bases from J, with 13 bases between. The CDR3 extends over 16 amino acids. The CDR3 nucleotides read TGCGCCAGCAGCTTGTCTGGGCGGGCGTACCAAGAGACCCAGTACTTC. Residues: CASSLSGRAYQETQYF. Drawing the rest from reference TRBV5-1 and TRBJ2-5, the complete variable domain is KAGVTQTPRYLIKTRGQQVTLSCSPISGHRSVSWYQQTPGQGLQFLFEYFSETQRNKGNFPGRFSGRQFSNSRSEMNVSTLELGDSALYLCASSLSGRAYQETQYFGPGTRLLVL.

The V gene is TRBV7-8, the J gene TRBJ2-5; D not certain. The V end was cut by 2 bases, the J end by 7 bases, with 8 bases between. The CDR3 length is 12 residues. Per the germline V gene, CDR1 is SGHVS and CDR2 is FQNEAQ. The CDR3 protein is CASSLLVGTQYF. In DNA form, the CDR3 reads TGTGCCAGCAGCTTACTAGTGGGGACCCAGTACTTC.

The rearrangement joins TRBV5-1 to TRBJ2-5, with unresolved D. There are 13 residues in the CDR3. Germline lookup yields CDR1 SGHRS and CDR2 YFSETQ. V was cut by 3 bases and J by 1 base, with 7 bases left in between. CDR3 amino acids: CASSSNFQETQYF. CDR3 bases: TGCGCCAGCAGCTCAAATTTCCAAGAGACCCAGTACTTC.

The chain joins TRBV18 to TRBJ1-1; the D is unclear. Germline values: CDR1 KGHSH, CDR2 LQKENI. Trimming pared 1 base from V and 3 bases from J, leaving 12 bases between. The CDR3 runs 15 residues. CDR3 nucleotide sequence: TGTGCCAGCTCACCACGTATCTTGAGGGACACTGAAGCTTTCTTT. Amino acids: CASSPRILRDTEAFF.

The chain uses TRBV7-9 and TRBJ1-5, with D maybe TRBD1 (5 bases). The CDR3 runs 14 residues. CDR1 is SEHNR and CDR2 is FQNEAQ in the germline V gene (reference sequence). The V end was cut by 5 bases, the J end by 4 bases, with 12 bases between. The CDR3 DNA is TGTGCCAGCAGCAAAGACAGCCTGAATCAGCCCCAGCATTTT. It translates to CASSKDSLNQPQHF.

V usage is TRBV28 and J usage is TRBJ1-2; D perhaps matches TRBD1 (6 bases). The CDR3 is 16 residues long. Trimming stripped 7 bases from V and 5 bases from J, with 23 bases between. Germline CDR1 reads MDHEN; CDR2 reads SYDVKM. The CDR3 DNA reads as TGTGCCAGCATCCCGTCGCAGGGGTCGGGAGGTTATGGCTACACCTTC. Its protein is CASIPSQGSGGYGYTF.

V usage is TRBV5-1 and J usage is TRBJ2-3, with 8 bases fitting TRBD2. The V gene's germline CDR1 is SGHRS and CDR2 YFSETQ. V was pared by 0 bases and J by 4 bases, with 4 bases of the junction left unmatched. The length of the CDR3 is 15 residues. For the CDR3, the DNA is TGCGCCAGCAGCTTGGGTGTAGCGGGACCAGATACGCAGTATTTT. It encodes CASSLGVAGPDTQYF.

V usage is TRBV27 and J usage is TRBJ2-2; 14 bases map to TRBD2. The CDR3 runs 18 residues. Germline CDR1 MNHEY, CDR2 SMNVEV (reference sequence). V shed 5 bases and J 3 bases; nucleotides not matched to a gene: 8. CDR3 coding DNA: TGTGCCAGCAGTCCGAGGGGACTAGCGGGAGACCACACCGGGGAGCTGTTTTTT. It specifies CASSPRGLAGDHTGELFF.

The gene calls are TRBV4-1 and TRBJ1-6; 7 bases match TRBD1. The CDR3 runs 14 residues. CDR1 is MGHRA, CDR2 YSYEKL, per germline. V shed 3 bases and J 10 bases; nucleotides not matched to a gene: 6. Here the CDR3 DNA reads TGCGCCAGCAGCCAGGGGGACAGACGGTCACCCCTCCACTTT. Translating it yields CASSQGDRRSPLHF.

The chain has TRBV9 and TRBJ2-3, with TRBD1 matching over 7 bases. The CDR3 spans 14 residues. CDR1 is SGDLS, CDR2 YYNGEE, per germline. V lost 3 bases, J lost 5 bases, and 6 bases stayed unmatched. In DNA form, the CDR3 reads TGTGCCAGCAGCGGTACAGGGGATGGAGATACGCAGTATTTT. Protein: CASSGTGDGDTQYF.

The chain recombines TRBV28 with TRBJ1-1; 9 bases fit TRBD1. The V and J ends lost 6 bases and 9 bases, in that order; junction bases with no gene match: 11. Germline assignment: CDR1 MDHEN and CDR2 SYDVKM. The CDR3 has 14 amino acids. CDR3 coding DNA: TGTGCCAGCAGCGTACCGGGACAGGGCCGAAAAGCTTTCTTT. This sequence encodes CASSVPGQGRKAFF.

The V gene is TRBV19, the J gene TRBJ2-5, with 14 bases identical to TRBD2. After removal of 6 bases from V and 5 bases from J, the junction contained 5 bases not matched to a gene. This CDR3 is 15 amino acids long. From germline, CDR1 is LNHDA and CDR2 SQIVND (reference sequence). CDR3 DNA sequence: TGTGCCAGTAGGGGACTAGCGGGAGTGGACGAGACCCAGTACTTC. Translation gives CASRGLAGVDETQYF.

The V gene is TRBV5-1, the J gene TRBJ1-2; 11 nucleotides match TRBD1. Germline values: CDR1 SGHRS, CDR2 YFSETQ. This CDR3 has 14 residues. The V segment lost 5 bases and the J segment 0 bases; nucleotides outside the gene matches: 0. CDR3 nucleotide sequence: TGCGCCAGCAGGGGACAGGGGGCTAACTATGGCTACACCTTC. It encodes CASRGQGANYGYTF. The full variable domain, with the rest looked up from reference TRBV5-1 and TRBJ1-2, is KAGVTQTPRYLIKTRGQQVTLSCSPISGHRSVSWYQQTPGQGLQFLFEYFSETQRNKGNFPGRFSGRQFSNSRSEMNVSTLELGDSALYLCASRGQGANYGYTFGSGTRLTVV.

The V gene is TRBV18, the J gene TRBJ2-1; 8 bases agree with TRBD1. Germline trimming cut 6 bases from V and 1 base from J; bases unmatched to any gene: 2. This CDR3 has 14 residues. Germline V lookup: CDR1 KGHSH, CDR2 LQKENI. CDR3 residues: CASSDRGSYNEQFF. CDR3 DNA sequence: TGTGCCAGCTCCGACAGGGGTTCCTACAATGAGCAGTTCTTC.

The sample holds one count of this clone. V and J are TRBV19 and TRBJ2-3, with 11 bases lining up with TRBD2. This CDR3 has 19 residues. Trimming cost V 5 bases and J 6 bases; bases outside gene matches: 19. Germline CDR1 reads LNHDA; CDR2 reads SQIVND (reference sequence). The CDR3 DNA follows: TGTGCCAGTAGTCCCGCGGCCTATAGCGGGAGGGTGCGGGGTGATACGCAGTATTTT. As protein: CASSPAAYSGRVRGDTQYF.

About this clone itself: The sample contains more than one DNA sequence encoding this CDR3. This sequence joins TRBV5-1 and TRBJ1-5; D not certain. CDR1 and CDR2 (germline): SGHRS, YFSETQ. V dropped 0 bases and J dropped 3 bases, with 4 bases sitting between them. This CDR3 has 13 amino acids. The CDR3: CASSLGSNQPQHF. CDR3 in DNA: TGCGCCAGCAGCTTGGGCTCCAATCAGCCCCAGCATTTT.

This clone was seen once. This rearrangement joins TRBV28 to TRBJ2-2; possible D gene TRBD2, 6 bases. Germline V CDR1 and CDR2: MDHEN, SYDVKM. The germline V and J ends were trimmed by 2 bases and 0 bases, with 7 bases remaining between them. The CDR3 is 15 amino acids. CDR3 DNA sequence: TGTGCCAGCAGTTTAGGGGGGACGAACACCGGGGAGCTGTTTTTT. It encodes CASSLGGTNTGELFF.

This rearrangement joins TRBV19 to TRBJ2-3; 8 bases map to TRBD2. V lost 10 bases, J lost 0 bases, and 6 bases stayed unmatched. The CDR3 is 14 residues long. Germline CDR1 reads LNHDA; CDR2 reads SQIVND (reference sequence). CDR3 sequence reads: CATGGAPSTDTQYF. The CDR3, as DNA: TGTGCCACCGGGGGGGCTCCTAGCACAGATACGCAGTATTTT.

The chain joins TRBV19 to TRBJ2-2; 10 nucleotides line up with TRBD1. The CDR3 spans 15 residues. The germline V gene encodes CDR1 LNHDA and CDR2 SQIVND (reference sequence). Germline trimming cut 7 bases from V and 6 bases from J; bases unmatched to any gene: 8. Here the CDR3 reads CASKQSGTGAGELFF. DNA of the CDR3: TGTGCCAGTAAGCAATCCGGGACAGGGGCCGGGGAGCTGTTTTTT.

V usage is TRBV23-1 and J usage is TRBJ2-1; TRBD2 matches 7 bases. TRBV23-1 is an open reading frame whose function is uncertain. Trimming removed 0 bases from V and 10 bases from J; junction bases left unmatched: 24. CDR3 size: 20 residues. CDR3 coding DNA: TGCGCCAGCAGTCAATCGGAAGTTTCATTGGGCCCCGGGGACTACAGGGAGCAGTTCTTC. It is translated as CASSQSEVSLGPGDYREQFF.

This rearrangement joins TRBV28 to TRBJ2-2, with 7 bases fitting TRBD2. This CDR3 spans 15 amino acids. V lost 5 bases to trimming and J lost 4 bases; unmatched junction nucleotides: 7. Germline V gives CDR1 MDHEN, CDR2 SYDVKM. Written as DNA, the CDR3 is TGTGCCAGCAGTCCGGGGAGGGTGGTCACCGGGGAGCTGTTTTTT. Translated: CASSPGRVVTGELFF.

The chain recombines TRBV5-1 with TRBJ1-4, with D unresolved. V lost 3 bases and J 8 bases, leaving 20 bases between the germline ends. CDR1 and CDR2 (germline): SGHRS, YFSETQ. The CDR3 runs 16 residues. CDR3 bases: TGCGCCAGCAGCTCGGGCCCCCTGATTGTCGGGGAAAAACTGTTTTTT. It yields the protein CASSSGPLIVGEKLFF.

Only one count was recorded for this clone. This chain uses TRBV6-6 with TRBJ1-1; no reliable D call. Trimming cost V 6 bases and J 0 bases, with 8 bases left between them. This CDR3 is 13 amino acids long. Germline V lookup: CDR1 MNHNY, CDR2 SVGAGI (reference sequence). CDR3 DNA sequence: TGTGCCAGCAGAGCGACATTGAACACTGAAGCTTTCTTT. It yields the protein CASRATLNTEAFF.

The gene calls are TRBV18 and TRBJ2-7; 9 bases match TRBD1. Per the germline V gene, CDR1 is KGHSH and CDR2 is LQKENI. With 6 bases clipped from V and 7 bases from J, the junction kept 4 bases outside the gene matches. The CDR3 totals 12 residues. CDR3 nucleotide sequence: TGTGCCAGCTCGGGACAGGGTTTAGAGCAGTACTTC. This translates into CASSGQGLEQYF.

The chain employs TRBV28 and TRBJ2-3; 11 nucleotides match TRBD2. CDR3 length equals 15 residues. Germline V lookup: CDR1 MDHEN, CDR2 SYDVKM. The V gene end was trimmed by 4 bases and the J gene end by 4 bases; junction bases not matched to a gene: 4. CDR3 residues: CASSSLAGGPDTQYF. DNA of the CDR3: TGTGCCAGCAGTTCTTTAGCGGGAGGGCCAGATACGCAGTATTTT.

CDR3 sequence: CAISEGTPPSYEQYF. CDR3 nucleotides: TGTGCCATCAGTGAGGGGACACCACCCTCCTACGAGCAGTACTTC. This sequence joins TRBV10-3 and TRBJ2-7; the D gene is possibly TRBD1 (6 bases). The CDR3 covers 15 residues. CDR1 is ENHRY and CDR2 is SYGVKD in the germline V gene. Between the trimmed V and J ends, which lost 2 bases and 0 bases, there was a span of 11 bases.

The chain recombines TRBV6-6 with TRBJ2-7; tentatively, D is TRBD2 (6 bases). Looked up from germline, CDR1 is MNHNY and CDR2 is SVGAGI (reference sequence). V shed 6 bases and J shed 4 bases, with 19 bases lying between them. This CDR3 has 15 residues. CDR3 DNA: TGTGCCAGCAGGAAGGGACTCGCGGTTTTGTACGAGCAGTACTTC. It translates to CASRKGLAVLYEQYF.

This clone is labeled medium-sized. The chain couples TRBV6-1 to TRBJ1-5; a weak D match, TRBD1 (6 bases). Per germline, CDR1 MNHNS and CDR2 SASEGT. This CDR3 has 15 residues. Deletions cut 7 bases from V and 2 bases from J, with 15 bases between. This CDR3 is CASTQTGLGNQPQHF. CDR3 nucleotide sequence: TGTGCCAGCACGCAGACAGGTCTGGGCAATCAGCCCCAGCATTTT.

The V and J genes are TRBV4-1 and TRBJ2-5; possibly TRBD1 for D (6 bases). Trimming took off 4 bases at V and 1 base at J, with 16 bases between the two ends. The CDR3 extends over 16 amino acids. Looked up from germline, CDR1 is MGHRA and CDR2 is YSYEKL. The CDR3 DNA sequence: TGCGCCAGCAGCCGCGAGTGGACAGCACTCCAAGAGACCCAGTACTTC. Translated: CASSREWTALQETQYF.